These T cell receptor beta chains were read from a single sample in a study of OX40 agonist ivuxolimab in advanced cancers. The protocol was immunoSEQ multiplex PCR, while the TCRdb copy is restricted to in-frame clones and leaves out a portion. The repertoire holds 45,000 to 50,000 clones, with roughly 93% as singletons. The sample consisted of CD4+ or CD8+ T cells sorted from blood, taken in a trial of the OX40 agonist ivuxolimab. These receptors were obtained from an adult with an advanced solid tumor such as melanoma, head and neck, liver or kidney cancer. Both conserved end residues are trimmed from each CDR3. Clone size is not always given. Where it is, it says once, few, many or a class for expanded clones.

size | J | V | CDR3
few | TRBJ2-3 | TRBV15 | ATSKGFTDTQY
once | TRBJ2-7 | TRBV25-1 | ASSAELRDYEQY
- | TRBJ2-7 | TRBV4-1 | ASSQDRNGGQY
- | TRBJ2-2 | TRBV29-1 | SVESGEDTGELF
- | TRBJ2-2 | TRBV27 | ASSLSGWGHAGTGELF
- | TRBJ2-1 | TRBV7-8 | ASSPGRGWRWNNEQF
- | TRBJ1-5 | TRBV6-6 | ASSTLGDQPQH
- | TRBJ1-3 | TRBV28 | ASSLSKQGPGRDTIY
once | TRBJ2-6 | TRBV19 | ASSPGAGANVLT
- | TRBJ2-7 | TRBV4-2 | ASSQESSGGSSYEQY
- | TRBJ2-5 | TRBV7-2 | ASSSIHMGVQETQY
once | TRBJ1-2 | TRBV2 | ASPRTDDTYGYT
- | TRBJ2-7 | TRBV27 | ASSPRGQGHYEQY
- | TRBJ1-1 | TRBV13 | ASSWGLSATEAF
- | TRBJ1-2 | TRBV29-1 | SVETARDGYT
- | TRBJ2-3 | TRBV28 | ASSLTGGTDTQY
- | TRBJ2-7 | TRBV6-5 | ASSYGQLYEQY
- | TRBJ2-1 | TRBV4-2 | ASSQDLGGLDGDGQF
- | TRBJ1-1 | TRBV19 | ASSWDGGNTEAF
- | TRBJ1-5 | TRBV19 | ASKRGQGGQPQH
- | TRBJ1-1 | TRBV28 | ASSWDTEAF
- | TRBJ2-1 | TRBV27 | ASSLSGGSQYNEQF
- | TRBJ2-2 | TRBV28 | ASSSLMRELF
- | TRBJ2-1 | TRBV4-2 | ASSQDGGAYGEQF
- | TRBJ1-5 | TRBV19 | ASSPPDREHSNQPQH
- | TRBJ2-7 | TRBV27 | ASSLGSSGRDEQY
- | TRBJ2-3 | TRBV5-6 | ASSSTVGPDTQY
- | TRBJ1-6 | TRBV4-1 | ASSQEGQGISPLH
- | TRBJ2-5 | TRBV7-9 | ASSLDSHTLYQETQY
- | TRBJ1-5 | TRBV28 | ASRIEGARNQPQH
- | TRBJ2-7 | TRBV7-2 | ASSLYLGNEQY
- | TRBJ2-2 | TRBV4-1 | ASSQNAQGYTGELF
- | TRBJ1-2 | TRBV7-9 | ASSLDAYGYT
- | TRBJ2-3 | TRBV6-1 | ASSEGTGVDTQY
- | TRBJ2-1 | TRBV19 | ASSISLATYNEQF
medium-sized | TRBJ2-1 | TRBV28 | ASNLGTGIYNEQF
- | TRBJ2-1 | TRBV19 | ASSRGLLSSGEQF
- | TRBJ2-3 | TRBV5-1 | ASSRTTTDTQY
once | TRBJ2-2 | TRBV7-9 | ASSFERGRGDTGELF
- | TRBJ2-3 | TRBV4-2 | ASSQEGSSSTDTQY
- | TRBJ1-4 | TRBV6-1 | ASIEPGLPNEKLF
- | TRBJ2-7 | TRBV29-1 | SVALGVYTTYEQY
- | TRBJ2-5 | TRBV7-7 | ASSLGGGQETQY
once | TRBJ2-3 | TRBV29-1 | SAGTSGGYTDTQY
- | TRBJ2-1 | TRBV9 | ASSVTYNEQF
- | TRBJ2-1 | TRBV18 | ASSPATSYYNEQF
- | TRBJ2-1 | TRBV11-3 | ASSLVAGDGEQF
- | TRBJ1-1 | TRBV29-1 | SVELNTEAF
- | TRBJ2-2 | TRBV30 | AWKETGELF
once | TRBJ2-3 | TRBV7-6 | ASSSPSQTTDTQY
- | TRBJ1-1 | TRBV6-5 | ASSYYLRVGATEAF
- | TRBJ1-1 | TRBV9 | ASSVGGGGWGEAF
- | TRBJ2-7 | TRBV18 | ASSPFYEQY
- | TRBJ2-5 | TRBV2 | ASHSDRDGDQETQY
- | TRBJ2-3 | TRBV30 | AWSGWTGTSTDTQY
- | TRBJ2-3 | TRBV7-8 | ASNLLAGGTDTQY
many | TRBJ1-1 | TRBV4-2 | ASSQNSGEAF